The 10 T cell receptor beta chains below all came from one sample that was sequenced in a study of cytomegalovirus exposure and HLA in healthy donors. Sequenced by immunoSEQ multiplex PCR; TCRdb stores in-frame clones only, minus some. Here the sample spans 65,000 to 75,000 clones, almost 95% being singletons. Sample: PBMCs. Receptors originate from a man aged 18 to 30 in good health and CMV-seropositive.

The chain links TRBV2 to TRBJ2-3; TRBD1 might be the D (6 bases). V lost 7 bases, J lost 1 base, and 9 bases lay in between. CDR3 length equals 13 residues. Germline V gene lookup returns CDR1 SNHLY and CDR2 FYNNEI. In DNA form, the CDR3 reads TGTGCCAGCAAGGGGGAAGGCACAGATACGCAGTATTTT. Amino acid sequence: CASKGEGTDTQYF.

This chain uses TRBV5-1 with TRBJ2-5, with a possible D match to TRBD2 (8 bases). V gave up 4 bases and J gave up 5 bases, with 27 bases separating them. CDR1 and CDR2 from the germline V gene are SGHRS and YFSETQ. The CDR3 runs 18 residues. The CDR3 reads CASSPPGTETSVEETQYF. Written as DNA, the CDR3 is TGCGCCAGCAGCCCCCCGGGGACAGAGACTAGCGTTGAGGAGACCCAGTACTTC. Looking up the rest from reference TRBV5-1 and TRBJ2-5 gives the full variable domain: KAGVTQTPRYLIKTRGQQVTLSCSPISGHRSVSWYQQTPGQGLQFLFEYFSETQRNKGNFPGRFSGRQFSNSRSEMNVSTLELGDSALYLCASSPPGTETSVEETQYFGPGTRLLVL.

The CDR3 bases are TGTGCCAGCAGACCCACCCCCGACAGGAGTTCCTACGAGCAGTACTTC. Translation gives CASRPTPDRSSYEQYF. The chain combines TRBV5-8 with TRBJ2-7; D perhaps matches TRBD1 (6 bases). The CDR3 runs 16 residues. V was cut by 5 bases and J by 1 base, with 19 bases left in between. The germline V gene has CDR1 SGHTS and CDR2 YDEGEE.

The genes are TRBV28 and TRBJ2-5; 12 bases agree with TRBD1. The CDR3 is 14 amino acids. Trimming removed 6 bases from V and 4 bases from J; junction bases left unmatched: 3. The germline CDR1 and CDR2 sequences are MDHEN and SYDVKM. CDR3 residues: CASSGTGGGETQYF. CDR3 sequence (DNA): TGTGCCAGCAGCGGGACAGGGGGCGGAGAGACCCAGTACTTC.

The rearrangement links TRBV19 to TRBJ1-1; 8 bases agree with TRBD1. The CDR3 totals 15 residues. V shed 0 bases and J 1 base; nucleotides not matched to a gene: 1. The germline V gene encodes CDR1 LNHDA and CDR2 SQIVND (reference sequence). CDR3 DNA: TGTGCCAGTAGTATAGAGGGGACAGGGAACACTGAAGCTTTCTTT. Amino acid sequence: CASSIEGTGNTEAFF.

This clone was seen just once. The CDR3 bases are TGTGCCAGCAGTTACCTAGCGGGAGGGGAACAAGAGACCCAGTACTTC. Protein product: CASSYLAGGEQETQYF. The chain employs TRBV6-5 and TRBJ2-5; TRBD2 matches at 12 bases. Germline lookup yields CDR1 MNHEY and CDR2 SVGAGI. The CDR3 contains 16 residues. Trimming at V came to 2 bases and at J to 2 bases, leaving 3 bases not matched to a gene.

The chain employs TRBV28 and TRBJ2-1, with a tentative D call TRBD1 (6 bases). In germline, CDR1 is MDHEN, CDR2 SYDVKM. The CDR3 consists of 18 residues. Trimming took 4 bases from V and 0 from J, leaving 19 bases between them. Here the CDR3 reads CASSSGVSGLSSYNEQFF. The CDR3 nucleotides read TGTGCCAGCAGTTCAGGGGTTTCGGGCCTGAGCTCCTACAATGAGCAGTTCTTC.

The chain couples TRBV29-1 to TRBJ2-7; 7 bases fit TRBD1. The V gene end was trimmed by 7 bases and the J gene end by 4 bases; junction bases not matched to a gene: 7. This CDR3 has 12 amino acids. CDR1 is SQVTM, CDR2 ANQGSEA, per germline. CDR3 bases: TGCAGCGCTTATGACAGGGAGTACGAGCAGTACTTC. Its protein product is CSAYDREYEQYF.

The CDR3 DNA reads as TGTGCCAGCAGCTGGACAGGGGGGGATCAGCCCCAGCATTTT. Its translation is CASSWTGGDQPQHF. V is TRBV6-5 and J is TRBJ1-5; 10 bases align to TRBD1. From germline, CDR1 is MNHEY and CDR2 SVGAGI. The CDR3 sequence is 14 residues long. The V and J ends lost 6 bases and 5 bases, in that order; junction bases with no gene match: 4.

The chain is built from TRBV9 and TRBJ2-5, with a possible D match to TRBD2 (5 bases). V shed 0 bases and J shed 2 bases, with 11 bases lying between them. CDR1 and CDR2 (germline): SGDLS, YYNGEE. The CDR3 loop spans 15 amino acids. CDR3 in DNA: TGTGCCAGCAGCGTAGTTGCGTCGGGGCAAGAGACCCAGTACTTC. Its protein is CASSVVASGQETQYF.